Listed below are T cell receptor beta chains from one sample, sequenced in a study of T cells in Graves' hyperthyroidism and ophthalmopathy. MiXCR, run by TCRdb on the multiplex PCR reads, gives a single entry per CDR3 protein. The repertoire holds a few hundred thousand distinct CDR3 sequences, with around a sixth as singletons. Material: blood. These receptors came from a young woman with Graves' hyperthyroidism. The CDR3 runs from the conserved cysteine through the conserved F or W. D genes are given only for firm matches. Rows give clone size only sometimes, using once, few, many, or a class for an expanded clone.

J gene,V gene,D gene,clone size,CDR3 protein,CDR3 DNA
TRBJ2-1,TRBV3-1,TRBD1,many,CASSTRQGSPWDEQFF,TGTGCCAGCAGCACGAGACAGGGGAGTCCGTGGGATGAGCAGTTCTTC
TRBJ2-5,TRBV9,NA,NA,CASSLGGGATYQETQYF,TGTGCCAGCAGCCTAGGGGGGGGCGCTACCTACCAAGAGACCCAGTACTTC
TRBJ1-3,TRBV4-1,TRBD1,few,CASSQEGGYGNTIYF,TGCGCCAGCAGCCAAGAAGGGGGCTATGGAAACACCATATATTTT
TRBJ1-1,TRBV13,NA,NA,CASSLAPGGSNTEAFF,TGTGCCAGCAGCTTAGCGCCCGGTGGGTCGAACACTGAAGCTTTCTTT
TRBJ2-7,TRBV27,NA,few,CASRRTGASYEQYF,TGTGCCAGCAGACGGACGGGAGCTTCCTACGAGCAGTACTTC
TRBJ2-1,TRBV7-3,TRBD2,many,CASSTSGSTYNEQFF,TGTGCCAGCAGCACTAGCGGGAGCACCTACAATGAGCAGTTCTTC
TRBJ2-3,TRBV6-1,TRBD2,many,CASSELGGRFADTQYF,TGTGCCAGCAGCGAACTTGGCGGGAGGTTCGCAGATACGCAGTATTTT
TRBJ1-2,TRBV20-1,NA,many,CSATDTSPRYGYTF,TGCAGTGCGACTGACACATCTCCCCGCTATGGCTACACCTTC
TRBJ2-5,TRBV7-6,TRBD1,many,CASSLGTGLETQYF,TGTGCCAGCAGCTTAGGGACAGGGCTTGAGACCCAGTACTTC
TRBJ2-3,TRBV11-2,TRBD1,many,CASSQGVAGSSPDTQYF,TGTGCCAGCAGCCAGGGGGTTGCGGGTTCCAGTCCAGATACGCAGTATTTT
TRBJ1-5,TRBV6-2/TRBV6-3,TRBD1,NA,CASSGTGGLQPQHF,TGTGCCAGCAGTGGGACAGGGGGTTTACAGCCCCAGCATTTT
TRBJ2-7,TRBV11-2,NA,many,CASSSNLFGTYEQYF,TGTGCCAGCAGCTCTAATCTATTCGGGACCTACGAGCAGTACTTC
TRBJ2-1,TRBV28,NA,many,CASSSGGRDINEQFF,TGTGCCAGCAGCTCCGGGGGGCGGGACATCAATGAGCAGTTCTTC
TRBJ2-1,TRBV5-1,TRBD2,many,CASSLIAGASYEQFF,TGCGCCAGCAGTCTGATAGCGGGAGCTAGCTATGAGCAGTTCTTC
TRBJ2-7,TRBV3-1,NA,NA,CASSQRLGEQYF,TGTGCCAGCAGCCAAAGGCTGGGCGAGCAGTACTTC
TRBJ2-2,TRBV11-2,NA,many,CASSLVKRGNTGELFF,TGTGCCAGCAGCTTAGTCAAGAGGGGTAACACCGGGGAGCTGTTTTTT
TRBJ2-3,TRBV2,NA,many,CASSEPLAIDTQYF,TGTGCCAGCAGTGAACCACTAGCAATAGATACGCAGTATTTT
TRBJ1-3,TRBV2,NA,NA,CASSVVDGNTIYF,TGTGCCAGCAGTGTGGTGGATGGAAACACCATATATTTT